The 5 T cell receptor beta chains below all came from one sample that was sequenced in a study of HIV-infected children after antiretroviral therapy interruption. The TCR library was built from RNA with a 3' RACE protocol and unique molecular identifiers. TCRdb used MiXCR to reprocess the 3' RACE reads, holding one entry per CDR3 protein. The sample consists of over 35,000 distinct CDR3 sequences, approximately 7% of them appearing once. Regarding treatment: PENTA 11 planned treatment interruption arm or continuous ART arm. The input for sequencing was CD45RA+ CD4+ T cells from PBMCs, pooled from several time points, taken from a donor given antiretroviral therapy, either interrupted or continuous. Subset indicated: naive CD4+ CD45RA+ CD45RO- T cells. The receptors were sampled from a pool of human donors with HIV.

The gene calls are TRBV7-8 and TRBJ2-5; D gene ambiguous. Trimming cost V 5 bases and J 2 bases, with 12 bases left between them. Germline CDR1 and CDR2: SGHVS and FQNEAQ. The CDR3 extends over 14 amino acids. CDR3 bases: TGTGCCAGCAGCCCTTTGCCGGTACAAGAGACCCAGTACTTC. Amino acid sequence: CASSPLPVQETQYF.

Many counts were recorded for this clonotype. The CDR3 loop reads CASTPSRGVHEQFF. The DNA of the CDR3 is TGTGCCAGCACCCCCAGCAGGGGGGTTCATGAGCAGTTCTTC. The chain combines TRBV6-5 with TRBJ2-1; TRBD1 is a possible D gene (7 bases). The CDR3 contains 14 residues. Trimming left V 7 bases short and J 8 bases short, with 18 bases between. Germline assignment: CDR1 MNHEY and CDR2 SVGAGI.

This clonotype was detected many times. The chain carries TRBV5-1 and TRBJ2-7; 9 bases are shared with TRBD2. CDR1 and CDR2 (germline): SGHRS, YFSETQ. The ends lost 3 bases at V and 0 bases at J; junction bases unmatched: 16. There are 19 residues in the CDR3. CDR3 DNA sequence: TGCGCCAGCAGCTCATGGGGGGGACTAGCCTCGACCATCTCCTACGAGCAGTACTTC. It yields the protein CASSSWGGLASTISYEQYF.

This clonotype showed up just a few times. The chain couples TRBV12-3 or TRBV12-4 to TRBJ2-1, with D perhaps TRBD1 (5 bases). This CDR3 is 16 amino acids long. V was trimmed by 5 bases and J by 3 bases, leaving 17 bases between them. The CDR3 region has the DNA TGTGCCAGCAGTCCCTCCCAAGGGGAAGGCTACAATGAGCAGTTCTTC. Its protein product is CASSPSQGEGYNEQFF.

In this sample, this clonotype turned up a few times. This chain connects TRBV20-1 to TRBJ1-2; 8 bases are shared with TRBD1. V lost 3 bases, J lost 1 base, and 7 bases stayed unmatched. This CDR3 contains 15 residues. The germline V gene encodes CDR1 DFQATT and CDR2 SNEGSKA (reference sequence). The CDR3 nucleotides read TGCAGTGCTAGGTCTACAGGGGGAATTAACTATGGCTACACCTTC. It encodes CSARSTGGINYGYTF.